One sample yielded the 27 T cell receptor beta chains listed below, sequenced in a study of shared clonotypes between healthy human individuals. Repertoires were generated with immunoSEQ multiplex PCR, while TCRdb's copy carries only in-frame clones and drops some. The sample has hundreds of thousands of clones, roughly 95% seen once. Material for sequencing was naive CD4+ T cells sorted from blood. Described subset: CD45RA+ positively selected. These receptors were taken from a woman aged 30 to 39 in good health.

This clone was detected only once. The chain links TRBV5-1 to TRBJ2-1; 7 positions match TRBD2. After removal of 4 bases from V and 3 bases from J, the junction contained 7 bases not matched to a gene. The CDR3 spans 15 residues. The germline V gene has CDR1 SGHRS and CDR2 YFSETQ. Written as DNA, the CDR3 is TGCGCCAGCAGCCCTTCCCAGCGGGACTACAATGAGCAGTTCTTC. Protein product: CASSPSQRDYNEQFF.

V is TRBV2 and J is TRBJ1-5; 10 bases agree with TRBD1. Germline loops: CDR1 SNHLY, CDR2 FYNNEI. CDR3 length: 14 amino acids. The J segment lost 5 bases and the V segment lost 6 bases, leaving 4 bases of the junction unmatched. The CDR3 loop reads CASRTGTGDQPQHF. The CDR3 coding sequence is TGTGCCAGCAGAACCGGGACAGGGGATCAGCCCCAGCATTTT.

This chain joins TRBV28 and TRBJ2-5; 16 nucleotides line up with TRBD2. This CDR3 has 17 amino acids. Germline V gives CDR1 MDHEN, CDR2 SYDVKM. The ends lost 6 bases at V and 5 bases at J; junction bases unmatched: 9. The CDR3 nucleotides read TGTGCCAGCAGCCAGGGACTAGCGGGAGGGCCGGGGGAGACCCAGTACTTC. This encodes CASSQGLAGGPGETQYF.

This chain links TRBV28 with TRBJ1-5; D remains unclear. Germline CDR1 MDHEN, CDR2 SYDVKM. With 2 bases removed from V and 4 bases from J, the gap between germline ends came to 9 bases. This CDR3 spans 14 amino acids. The CDR3 nucleotides are TGTGCCAGCAGTTTAGGGCAGGCGAATCAGCCCCAGCATTTT. This codes for CASSLGQANQPQHF.

This chain connects TRBV5-8 to TRBJ2-3, with D perhaps being TRBD1 or TRBD2 (6 bases each). This CDR3 comprises 16 residues. The germline V gene has CDR1 SGHTS and CDR2 YDEGEE. The V end was cut by 1 base, the J end by 4 bases, with 16 bases between. CDR3: CASSLSQGRLSDTQYF. DNA of the CDR3: TGTGCCAGCAGCTTGTCGCAGGGGAGGCTTTCAGATACGCAGTATTTT.

Details on this clone: The germline gene is not matched at one end of the junction; a read error may be the cause. The V gene is TRBV5-1, the J gene TRBJ2-2; TRBD2 matches 11 bases. This CDR3 has 15 amino acids. CDR1 and CDR2 from the germline V gene are SGHRS and YFSETQ. The CDR3 DNA is TGCGCCAGCACCACTAGCGGGAGCGACACCGGGGAGCTGCTTTTT. Translated: CASTTSGSDTGELLF.

The rearrangement joins TRBV29-1 to TRBJ2-1; D is perhaps TRBD2 (6 bases). Germline CDR1 reads SQVTM; CDR2 reads ANQGSEA. V lost 5 bases and J 2 bases, leaving 10 bases between the germline ends. The CDR3 covers 13 residues. CDR3 protein: CSVLASPYNEQFF. For the CDR3, the DNA is TGCAGCGTTCTAGCGTCCCCCTACAATGAGCAGTTCTTC.

The CDR3 sequence is CASSQTSGSPYNEQFF. The CDR3 DNA reads TGTGCCAGTAGTCAGACTAGCGGGAGCCCCTACAATGAGCAGTTCTTC. This chain joins TRBV19 and TRBJ2-1; 12 bases are shared with TRBD2. Germline trimming cut 5 bases from V and 2 bases from J; bases unmatched to any gene: 4. The CDR3 is 16 amino acids. From germline, CDR1 is LNHDA and CDR2 SQIVND (reference sequence). The variable domain in full, completed from reference TRBV19 and TRBJ2-1, reads DGGITQSPKYLFRKEGQNVTLSCEQNLNHDAMYWYRQDPGQGLRLIYYSQIVNDFQKGDIAEGYSVSREKKESFPLTVTSAQKNPTAFYLCASSQTSGSPYNEQFFGPGTRLTVL.

The rearrangement links TRBV7-2 to TRBJ1-4, with D maybe TRBD1 (6 bases). The CDR3 covers 15 residues. Germline CDR1 reads SGHTA; CDR2 reads FQGNSA. The ends were cut back, 7 bases at V and 8 bases at J, with 20 bases in the middle. CDR3 sequence: CASTQATGRVEKLFF. In DNA, the CDR3 is TGTGCCAGCACCCAAGCAACAGGGAGAGTAGAAAAACTGTTTTTT. Drawing the rest from reference TRBV7-2 and TRBJ1-4, the complete variable domain is GAGVSQSPSNKVTEKGKDVELRCDPISGHTALYWYRQSLGQGLEFLIYFQGNSAPDKSGLPSDRFSAERTGGSVSTLTIQRTQQEDSAVYLCASTQATGRVEKLFFGSGTQLSVL.

This sequence joins TRBV7-9 and TRBJ2-5; TRBD2 matches 9 bases. Germline V gene data show CDR1 as SEHNR and CDR2 as FQNEAQ (reference sequence). This CDR3 has 16 residues. V was clipped by 4 bases and J by 1 base; unmatched bases: 7. The CDR3 DNA reads TGTGCCAGCAGCTCGGGGGCGACTAGCGGCCAAGAGACCCAGTACTTC. As protein: CASSSGATSGQETQYF.

The gene calls are TRBV7-3 and TRBJ1-1; D perhaps matches TRBD1 (6 bases). Germline CDR1 is SGHTA and CDR2 is FQGTGA. V shed 5 bases and J shed 1 base, with 8 bases lying between them. The CDR3 runs to 13 residues. The CDR3 coding sequence is TGTGCCAGCAGCCCCAGGGGGAACACTGAAGCTTTCTTT. Translated, it gives CASSPRGNTEAFF.

The rearrangement uses TRBV20-1 and TRBJ2-5; D may be TRBD1 (5 bases). Trimming took off 4 bases at V and 11 bases at J, with 14 bases between the two ends. CDR3 size: 11 residues. Germline V gene lookup returns CDR1 DFQATT and CDR2 SNEGSKA (reference sequence). The CDR3 region has the DNA TGCAGTGCTAAGAAAGCGACAGAGCAGTACTTC. The encoded protein is CSAKKATEQYF.

This clone was seen a few times. V and J are TRBV6-5 and TRBJ1-5; D gene ambiguous. Germline V gene sequence: CDR1 MNHEY, CDR2 SVGAGI. This CDR3 has 13 amino acids. Trimming took off 8 bases at V and 2 bases at J, with 10 bases between the two ends. The CDR3 protein is CASLFAGNQPQHF. The CDR3 DNA reads as TGTGCCAGCTTGTTTGCGGGCAATCAGCCCCAGCATTTT.

The J gene is TRBJ2-7, the V gene TRBV5-4; TRBD2 matches at 8 bases. Germline V gives CDR1 SGHNT, CDR2 YYREEE (reference sequence). Trimming removed 4 bases from V and 2 bases from J; junction bases left unmatched: 5. CDR3 length: 14 residues. The CDR3 DNA follows: TGTGCCAGCAGCCCGGGGGGGAGAACCTACGAGCAGTACTTC. This sequence encodes CASSPGGRTYEQYF.

The V and J genes are TRBV5-8 and TRBJ1-5, with D maybe TRBD1 (5 bases). Germline lookup yields CDR1 SGHTS and CDR2 YDEGEE. With 2 bases removed from V and 0 bases from J, the gap between germline ends came to 15 bases. The CDR3 has 17 amino acids. In DNA, the CDR3 is TGTGCCAGCAGCTTCGGCAGGGCCAGTTATAGCAATCAGCCCCAGCATTTT. Amino acid sequence: CASSFGRASYSNQPQHF.

The chain recombines TRBV27 with TRBJ1-4; the D gene is possibly TRBD1 (5 bases). This CDR3 is 15 amino acids long. V lost 6 bases and J lost 0, with 11 bases in between. Germline assignment: CDR1 MNHEY and CDR2 SMNVEV (reference sequence). The CDR3 DNA reads as TGTGCCAGCAGCTCCTTAGGGGCAACTAATGAAAAACTGTTTTTT. Translating gives CASSSLGATNEKLFF. The variable domain in full, with the rest retrieved from reference TRBV27 and TRBJ1-4, is EAQVTQNPRYLITVTGKKLTVTCSQNMNHEYMSWYRQDPGLGLRQIYYSMNVEVTDKGDVPEGYKVSRKEKRNFPLILESPSPNQTSLYFCASSSLGATNEKLFFGSGTQLSVL.

The rearrangement links TRBV5-1 to TRBJ1-1; D is perhaps TRBD1 (5 bases). V shed 3 bases and J shed 5 bases, with 20 bases lying between them. This CDR3 is built from 16 residues. Germline V gene lookup returns CDR1 SGHRS and CDR2 YFSETQ. The CDR3, as DNA: TGCGCCAGCAGCTACGCCCCCGGCCAGGGAGGTACTGAAGCTTTCTTT. This translates into CASSYAPGQGGTEAFF.

This chain connects TRBV5-4 to TRBJ1-2, with D perhaps matching TRBD1 (6 bases). CDR1 SGHNT and CDR2 YYREEE come from the germline V gene (reference sequence). The CDR3 sequence is 15 residues long. The V end was cut by 4 bases, the J end by 7 bases, with 20 bases between. The CDR3 is CASSLGGRGTAGYTF. For the CDR3, the DNA is TGTGCCAGCAGCCTTGGAGGCAGGGGTACTGCTGGCTACACCTTC.

The CDR3 spells CASGLVRDGDIAPGNEQFF. CDR3 in DNA: TGTGCTAGTGGTTTGGTACGGGACGGTGATATAGCGCCCGGGAATGAGCAGTTCTTC. This chain links TRBV12-5 with TRBJ2-1; D tentatively fits TRBD1 or TRBD2 (5 bases each). Trimming stripped 0 bases from V and 7 bases from J, with 25 bases between. The CDR3 covers 19 residues. Germline lookup yields CDR1 LGHNT and CDR2 FRNRAP.

This chain uses TRBV18 with TRBJ1-1; D unresolved. Germline CDR1 is KGHSH and CDR2 is LQKENI. The CDR3 totals 18 residues. The V gene lost 0 bases and the J gene lost 7 bases, with 24 bases spanning the gap. The CDR3 coding sequence is TGTGCCAGCTCACCACCTCAGGTCCGGTTGGATTCGAGGGTTGAAGCTTTCTTT. It codes for CASSPPQVRLDSRVEAFF.

The chain employs TRBV28 and TRBJ2-7, with D unclear. The V end was cut by 9 bases, the J end by 4 bases, with 1 base between. The germline gives CDR1 MDHEN, CDR2 SYDVKM. This CDR3 spans 8 amino acids. The CDR3 bases are TGTGCCAGGTACGAGCAGTACTTC. Translating it yields CARYEQYF.

The chain couples TRBV7-9 to TRBJ2-6; D remains ambiguous. Germline values: CDR1 SEHNR, CDR2 FQNEAQ (reference sequence). This CDR3 region has 14 residues. V lost 1 base, J lost 4 bases, and 5 bases lay in between. The DNA for the CDR3 is TGTGCCAGCAGCTTAGGGGCCGGGGCCAACGTCCTGACTTTC. Protein sequence: CASSLGAGANVLTF.

The chain joins TRBV29-1 to TRBJ2-1; 16 positions match TRBD2. CDR1 is SQVTM, CDR2 ANQGSEA, per germline. Trimming at V came to 6 bases and at J to 9 bases, leaving 5 bases not matched to a gene. The CDR3 contains 14 residues. CDR3 nucleotides: TGCAGCGTGGGGACTAGCGGGAGGGCTGGTGAGCAGTTCTTC. Encoded protein: CSVGTSGRAGEQFF.

The chain employs TRBV27 and TRBJ2-3; D gene ambiguous. The CDR3 length is 14 residues. Trimming left V 5 bases short and J 7 bases short, with 16 bases between. Germline assignment: CDR1 MNHEY and CDR2 SMNVEV (reference sequence). The CDR3 protein is CASSPRNGGNTQYF. In DNA, the CDR3 is TGTGCCAGCAGTCCCCGTAACGGTGGAAATACGCAGTATTTT.

V gene TRBV4-3 combines with J gene TRBJ1-5; 7 bases fit TRBD1. The CDR3 is made up of 14 amino acids. Germline V gene lookup returns CDR1 LGHNA and CDR2 YSLEER. V was clipped by 2 bases and J by 5 bases; unmatched bases: 3. CDR3 loop: CASSQHGQDQPQHF. In DNA, the CDR3 is TGCGCCAGCAGCCAACACGGACAGGATCAGCCCCAGCATTTT.

The chain joins TRBV2 to TRBJ2-1; TRBD2 aligns across 15 bases. Losses at the gene ends were 5 bases for V and 9 bases for J; bases not matched to a gene: 8. The CDR3 totals 16 residues. Germline V gene lookup returns CDR1 SNHLY and CDR2 FYNNEI. The CDR3 is CASSLGLAGGGAEQFF. CDR3 coding DNA: TGTGCCAGCAGTCTGGGACTAGCGGGAGGAGGGGCTGAGCAGTTCTTC.

The chain has TRBV7-9 and TRBJ2-3; D call uncertain. Germline values: CDR1 SEHNR, CDR2 FQNEAQ (reference sequence). Trimming shortened V by 5 bases and J by 2 bases, and 11 bases separated the two germline ends. The CDR3 has 14 residues. The chain's CDR3 is CASSRTVDTDTQYF. The CDR3, as DNA: TGTGCCAGCAGCCGAACAGTAGACACAGATACGCAGTATTTT.